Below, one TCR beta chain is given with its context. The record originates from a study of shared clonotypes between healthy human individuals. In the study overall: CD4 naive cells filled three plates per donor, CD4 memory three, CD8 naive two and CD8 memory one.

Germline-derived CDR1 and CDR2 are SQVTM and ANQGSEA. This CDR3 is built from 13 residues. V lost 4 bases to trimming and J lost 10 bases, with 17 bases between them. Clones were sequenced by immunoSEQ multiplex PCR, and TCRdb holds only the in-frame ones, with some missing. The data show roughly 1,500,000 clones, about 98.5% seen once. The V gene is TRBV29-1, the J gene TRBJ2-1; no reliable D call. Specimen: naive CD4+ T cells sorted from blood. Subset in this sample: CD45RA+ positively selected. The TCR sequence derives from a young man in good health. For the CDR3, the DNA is TGCAGCGTTGTAAGGGCTGGGCAAGGAGAGCAGTTCTTC. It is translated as CSVVRAGQGEQFF.